The 20 T cell receptor beta chains below all came from one sample that was sequenced in a study of response to subunit inactivated influenza vaccine (dated by TCRdb to 2016 to 2019). Library generation was performed with RT-PCR. Sequencing took place on an Illumina HiSeq 2500. Starting from the raw public reads, TCRdb applied fastp trimming at Q25, assembled clones with MiXCR and retained in-frame beta chains. When rows share a CDR3 protein, they turn into one entry using the most common DNA and genes. The sample table holds under 750,000 distinct CDR3 sequences, of which about 11% were seen once. Clones ranked in the top ten supply 9.5% to 13% of the sample. The sample here was PBMCs from blood, taken on the day of vaccination. The source of these receptors is a man aged 50 to 60 who received an inactivated influenza vaccine. Donor details come from another sample of the same person, matched by shared clones.

This clonotype was picked up many times. The chain has TRBV29-1 and TRBJ2-1, with D perhaps TRBD1 (6 bases). Per the germline V gene, CDR1 is SQVTM and CDR2 is ANQGSEA. The CDR3 loop spans 14 amino acids. V was trimmed by 4 bases and J by 3 bases, leaving 13 bases between them. This chain's CDR3 is CSVVGTRSYNEQFF. CDR3 sequence (DNA): TGCAGCGTTGTCGGGACAAGAAGCTACAATGAGCAGTTCTTC.

This clonotype was detected only a few times. V is TRBV20-1 and J is TRBJ1-2; D gene ambiguous. The CDR3 covers 13 residues. In germline, CDR1 is DFQATT, CDR2 SNEGSKA (reference sequence). The V and J ends lost 3 bases and 8 bases respectively, with 16 bases between them. CDR3 sequence reads: CSARVRSGGGYTF. The CDR3 DNA sequence: TGCAGTGCTAGGGTTCGGTCCGGTGGAGGCTACACCTTC.

This clonotype was counted a few times. The genes are TRBV4-1 and TRBJ2-5; D remains unclear. Trimming removed 0 bases at V and 3 bases at J, with 11 bases between. The germline V gene encodes CDR1 MGHRA and CDR2 YSYEKL. The CDR3 is made up of 15 amino acids. CDR3 sequence (DNA): TGCGCCAGCAGCCAAGAGGGGTTCCTAAAAGAGACCCAGTACTTC. Protein product: CASSQEGFLKETQYF.

This clonotype was found a few times. The chain couples TRBV29-1 to TRBJ1-2; tentative D call: TRBD1 (5 bases). Germline CDR1 and CDR2: SQVTM and ANQGSEA. V was cut by 6 bases and J by 2 bases, with 16 bases left in between. CDR3 size: 14 residues. CDR3 amino acids: CSVNSGTGNYGYTF. For the CDR3, the DNA is TGCAGCGTCAATTCCGGGACGGGCAACTATGGCTACACCTTC.

This clonotype showed up just a few times. This chain joins TRBV20-1 and TRBJ2-1; the match to TRBD2 covers 12 bases. This CDR3 is 16 amino acids long. V was clipped by 1 base and J by 4 bases; unmatched bases: 5. The germline V gene has CDR1 DFQATT and CDR2 SNEGSKA (reference sequence). CDR3 DNA: TGCAGTGCTAGAGCGCGAGGACTAGCGGGATACAATGAGCAGTTCTTC. This sequence encodes CSARARGLAGYNEQFF.

This clonotype was observed a few times. This sequence joins TRBV7-2 and TRBJ1-1; TRBD1 matches at 7 bases. Germline V gene sequence: CDR1 SGHTA, CDR2 FQGNSA. CDR3 length: 14 residues. The trim removed 6 bases at V and 1 base at J, leaving 5 bases unmatched. As DNA, the CDR3 is TGTGCCAGCAGACGTGACAGGGCGAACACTGAAGCTTTCTTT. This encodes CASRRDRANTEAFF.

The V and J genes are TRBV5-1 and TRBJ2-4; the match to TRBD1 covers 8 bases. This CDR3 is 17 amino acids long. Germline CDR1 reads SGHRS; CDR2 reads YFSETQ. Trimming removed 0 bases from V and 3 bases from J; junction bases left unmatched: 8. The CDR3: CASSLDRGRTVKNIQYF. CDR3 nucleotide sequence: TGCGCCAGCAGCTTGGACAGGGGGAGAACGGTCAAAAACATTCAGTACTTC.

V usage is TRBV5-1 and J usage is TRBJ1-1; 11 bases line up with TRBD1. The germline gives CDR1 SGHRS, CDR2 YFSETQ. The CDR3 runs 15 residues. J gave up 5 bases and V 4 bases, and 7 bases lay outside the gene matches. This chain's CDR3 is CASSDGQGAFTEAFF. For the CDR3, the DNA is TGCGCCAGCAGCGACGGACAGGGGGCGTTTACTGAAGCTTTCTTT.

The rearrangement uses TRBV11-2 and TRBJ2-6; D is uncertain. CDR1 and CDR2 from the germline V gene are SGHAT and FQNNGV. Deletions cut 5 bases from V and 0 bases from J, with 17 bases between. The CDR3 is 18 residues long. The CDR3 spells CASSKPRIQSSGANVLTF. Here the CDR3 DNA reads TGTGCCAGCAGCAAGCCCCGAATACAGAGCTCTGGGGCCAACGTCCTGACTTTC.

This clonotype was seen only a few times. The chain joins TRBV28 to TRBJ2-5, with D perhaps TRBD2 (5 bases). The CDR3 spans 15 residues. V was cut by 4 bases and J by 2 bases, with 14 bases left in between. The germline CDR1 and CDR2 sequences are MDHEN and SYDVKM. The CDR3 spells CASSSPGSRQETQYF. CDR3 nucleotides: TGTGCCAGCAGTTCACCGGGATCTCGTCAAGAGACCCAGTACTTC.

The rearrangement joins TRBV4-3 to TRBJ1-2; D is unclear. Per germline, CDR1 LGHNA and CDR2 YSLEER. The V gene lost 2 bases and the J gene lost 0 bases, with 16 bases spanning the gap. The CDR3 is 17 amino acids. The CDR3 coding sequence is TGCGCCAGCAGCCAAAATCTACGGACGGATTCTAACTATGGCTACACCTTC. Translation: CASSQNLRTDSNYGYTF.

This clonotype was counted a few times. The V call is TRBV11-2, the J call TRBJ2-3; TRBD2 aligns across 8 bases. Germline loops: CDR1 SGHAT, CDR2 FQNNGV. With V trimmed by 4 bases and J by 4 bases, 16 bases remained unmatched. The CDR3 covers 18 residues. The CDR3 nucleotides are TGTGCCAGCAGCTCTCCCGGGACTAGAGGGACAAGCGCAGATACGCAGTATTTT. Its translation: CASSSPGTRGTSADTQYF.

The V call is TRBV6-1, the J call TRBJ2-7; tentatively, D is TRBD1 (5 bases). V was clipped by 5 bases and J by 8 bases, with 22 bases between them. This CDR3 comprises 15 residues. From germline, CDR1 is MNHNS and CDR2 SASEGT. CDR3 residues: CASSPGHRNVVKQYF. The CDR3 nucleotides are TGTGCCAGCAGTCCTGGACACCGGAATGTTGTAAAGCAGTACTTC.

This clonotype occurred a few times. The CDR3 sequence is CASSPPSDRPDYNEQFF. The CDR3 bases are TGTGCCAGCAGCCCCCCGTCGGACAGGCCAGATTACAATGAGCAGTTCTTC. The chain joins TRBV7-9 to TRBJ2-1; 7 bases match TRBD1. The germline gives CDR1 SEHNR, CDR2 FQNEAQ (reference sequence). The ends lost 5 bases at V and 4 bases at J; junction bases unmatched: 14. The CDR3 is 17 amino acids.

The chain has TRBV28 and TRBJ2-7; D is tentatively TRBD1 or TRBD2 (6 bases each). The CDR3 loop spans 15 amino acids. Germline V lookup: CDR1 MDHEN, CDR2 SYDVKM. Trimming left V 2 bases short and J 2 bases short, with 13 bases between. CDR3 region: CASSLGKRGPYEQYF. In nucleotides, the CDR3 is TGTGCCAGCAGTTTAGGGAAACGGGGGCCCTACGAGCAGTACTTC. Complete variable domain (other parts from reference TRBV28 and TRBJ2-7): DVKVTQSSRYLVKRTGEKVFLECVQDMDHENMFWYRQDPGLGLRLIYFSYDVKMKEKGDIPEGYSVSREKKERFSLILESASTNQTSMYLCASSLGKRGPYEQYFGPGTRLTVT.

The chain joins TRBV11-2 to TRBJ2-7; D is perhaps TRBD2 (5 bases). CDR1 and CDR2 from the germline V gene are SGHAT and FQNNGV. CDR3 length: 15 residues. V lost 8 bases to trimming and J lost 3 bases, with 20 bases between them. This chain's CDR3 is CASPPGPAELYEQYF. In nucleotides, the CDR3 is TGTGCCAGCCCACCTGGCCCAGCGGAACTCTACGAGCAGTACTTC.

The chain couples TRBV20-1 to TRBJ2-3; no reliable D call. The CDR3 spans 16 residues. CDR1 DFQATT and CDR2 SNEGSKA come from the germline V gene (reference sequence). The V and J ends lost 2 bases and 2 bases respectively, with 17 bases between them. The CDR3 is CSARHYTKQATDTQYF. The DNA of the CDR3 is TGCAGTGCTAGACACTATACAAAGCAGGCCACAGATACGCAGTATTTT.

The gene calls are TRBV11-2 and TRBJ1-1, with D perhaps matching TRBD1 (5 bases). The CDR3 extends over 12 amino acids. Per the germline V gene, CDR1 is SGHAT and CDR2 is FQNNGV. With 0 bases removed from V and 10 bases from J, the gap between germline ends came to 9 bases. CDR3 amino acids: CASSLDVRGAFF. The CDR3 bases are TGTGCCAGCAGCTTAGATGTGAGGGGAGCTTTCTTT.

In this sample, this clonotype turned up a few times. The rearrangement links TRBV6-2 or TRBV6-3 to TRBJ2-7, with 7 positions matching TRBD1. With 3 bases clipped from V and 6 bases from J, the junction kept 11 bases outside the gene matches. From germline, CDR1 is MNHEY and CDR2 SVGEGT. This CDR3 contains 15 residues. The CDR3 sequence: CASSYLSTGFSEQYF. Here the CDR3 DNA reads TGTGCCAGCAGTTATTTGTCGACAGGGTTCAGCGAGCAGTACTTC.

This clonotype appeared a few times. The chain uses TRBV2 and TRBJ2-3; perhaps D is TRBD1 or TRBD2 (5 bases each). Germline V gives CDR1 SNHLY, CDR2 FYNNEI. This CDR3 has 11 amino acids. V was pared by 6 bases and J by 5 bases, with 6 bases between. The CDR3 spells CASRRGDTQYF. The CDR3 region has the DNA TGTGCCAGCAGGAGGGGAGATACGCAGTATTTT.